The 6 T cell receptor beta chains given below trace back to one sample, sequenced in a study of blood T cell repertoires in COVID-19. The repertoire was sequenced with immunoSEQ multiplex PCR; TCRdb's copy has only in-frame clones and lacks some. Among a few hundred thousand clones listed, 80% to 90% were seen once. The sample taken for sequencing was PBMCs or T cells enriched from blood (not recorded which). All receptors come from a woman aged 18 to 35 who had recovered from COVID-19.

The rearrangement joins TRBV9 to TRBJ2-1; possible D gene TRBD1, 5 bases. The CDR3 spans 15 residues. The ends were cut back, 2 bases at V and 5 bases at J, with 14 bases in the middle. From germline, CDR1 is SGDLS and CDR2 YYNGEE. This chain's CDR3 is CASSVDSLGHNEQFF. Written as DNA, the CDR3 is TGTGCCAGCAGCGTCGACAGCCTGGGGCACAATGAGCAGTTCTTC. The entire variable domain, with the rest obtained from reference TRBV9 and TRBJ2-1, is as follows: DSGVTQTPKHLITATGQRVTLRCSPRSGDLSVYWYQQSLDQGLQFLIQYYNGEERAKGNILERFSAQQFPDLHSELNLSSLELGDSALYFCASSVDSLGHNEQFFGPGTRLTVL.

The rearrangement uses TRBV28 and TRBJ2-7; TRBD2 aligns across 12 bases. Germline CDR1 is MDHEN and CDR2 is SYDVKM. The CDR3 consists of 13 residues. Germline trimming cut 5 bases from V and 6 bases from J; bases unmatched to any gene: 2. The CDR3 sequence is CASSAGLAGEQYF. In nucleotides, the CDR3 is TGTGCCAGCAGTGCGGGACTAGCGGGCGAGCAGTACTTC.

The J gene is TRBJ2-1, the V gene TRBV27; 9 bases map to TRBD1. The length of the CDR3 is 15 residues. V gave up 5 bases and J gave up 6 bases; unmatched junction bases: 8. Per the germline V gene, CDR1 is MNHEY and CDR2 is SMNVEV (reference sequence). For the CDR3, the DNA is TGTGCCAGCAGTCACCGGGACAGGGCGGTCAATGAGCAGTTCTTC. Protein: CASSHRDRAVNEQFF.

CDR3 residues: CASSVLAVSTDTQYF. The CDR3 DNA is TGTGCCAGCAGCGTCTTAGCGGTCAGCACAGATACGCAGTATTTT. The chain has TRBV9 and TRBJ2-3, with a weak D call TRBD2 (6 bases). CDR1 SGDLS and CDR2 YYNGEE come from the germline V gene. This CDR3 has 15 amino acids. The ends were cut back, 2 bases at V and 0 bases at J, with 10 bases in the middle.

This sequence joins TRBV18 and TRBJ2-3, with 10 bases fitting TRBD2. The CDR3 is 17 residues long. V gave up 0 bases and J gave up 4 bases; unmatched junction bases: 7. Germline assignment: CDR1 KGHSH and CDR2 LQKENI. Here the CDR3 DNA reads TGTGCCAGCTCACCACCGGAGCGGGGGGGCCGGGCAGATACGCAGTATTTT. Translated, it gives CASSPPERGGRADTQYF.

The chain uses TRBV3-1 (or the pseudogene TRBV3-2) and TRBJ2-6; 9 bases fit TRBD1. Trimming at V came to 2 bases and at J to 2 bases, leaving 7 bases not matched to a gene. CDR3 length: 18 amino acids. CDR1 and CDR2 from the germline V gene are LGHDT and YNNKEL (reference sequence). CDR3 amino acids: CASSQYGTGLAGANVLTF. Here the CDR3 DNA reads TGTGCCAGCAGCCAATACGGGACAGGGCTCGCTGGGGCCAACGTCCTGACTTTC.